Given below is one T cell receptor (beta chain) in context. This sample stems from a study of T cell repertoires in cytomegalovirus infection. The CDR3 extends over 14 amino acids. Trimming pared 3 bases from V and 3 bases from J, leaving 11 bases between. Germline V CDR1 and CDR2: LNHDA, SQIVND (reference sequence). TCRdb reprocessed the reads via MiXCR and lists one record per CDR3 protein. The sample shows about 310,000 distinct CDR3 sequences, about a sixth of them seen only once. This receptor was identified in a human donor in good health (CMV status not recorded). Some clones in this sample may be carry-over from other donors' samples. The J gene is TRBJ1-1, the V gene TRBV19; D may be TRBD1 (5 bases). Sequenced input: PBMCs. The CDR3 region is CASSMAGKYTEAFF. CDR3 in DNA: TGTGCCAGTAGTATGGCAGGGAAATACACTGAAGCTTTCTTT.